This passage covers 17 T cell receptor beta chains from one sample sequenced in a study of blood T cell repertoires in COVID-19. Sequenced by immunoSEQ multiplex PCR; TCRdb stores in-frame clones only, minus some. The sample yields 140,000 to 150,000 clones, 88% seen once. The specimen was PBMCs or T cells enriched from blood (not recorded which). These receptors came from a woman in her 30s with acute COVID-19.

This clone was counted once. The chain recombines TRBV28 with TRBJ1-5, with TRBD1 matching 7 bases. The V gene end was trimmed by 7 bases and the J gene end by 4 bases; junction bases not matched to a gene: 4. Germline V CDR1 and CDR2: MDHEN, SYDVKM. The CDR3 runs to 13 residues. CDR3 loop: CASIPGGNQPQHF. The CDR3, as DNA: TGTGCCAGCATCCCAGGGGGTAATCAGCCCCAGCATTTT.

CDR3 in DNA: TGCGCCAGCAGCTTGGGTGGGGGGAACTATGGCTACACCTTC. As protein: CASSLGGGNYGYTF. The chain carries TRBV5-1 and TRBJ1-2; D may be TRBD1 (5 bases). Germline V gives CDR1 SGHRS, CDR2 YFSETQ. V was shortened by 0 bases and J by 2 bases, with 8 bases between the two germline ends. The CDR3 is 14 residues long.

In DNA, the CDR3 is TGTGCCAGCAGTTTATTGGGACAGGGTAATGAAAAACTGTTTTTT. This codes for CASSLLGQGNEKLFF. The chain links TRBV27 to TRBJ1-4, with 9 bases fitting TRBD1. V shed 1 base, J shed 4 bases, and the junction held 1 base outside the gene matches. The CDR3 consists of 15 residues. Germline assignment: CDR1 MNHEY and CDR2 SMNVEV (reference sequence).

This chain connects TRBV5-6 to TRBJ2-7; 7 bases fit TRBD1. The CDR3 loop spans 13 amino acids. V was clipped by 4 bases and J by 1 base; unmatched bases: 2. The germline V gene encodes CDR1 SGHDT and CDR2 YYEEEE. The CDR3 DNA sequence: TGTGCCAGCAGCCCGGGACAGTCCTACGAGCAGTACTTC. Protein: CASSPGQSYEQYF.

V is TRBV29-1 and J is TRBJ2-7; 14 positions match TRBD2. Germline V CDR1 and CDR2: SQVTM, ANQGSEA. J lost 7 bases, V lost 4 bases, and 6 bases had no gene match. This CDR3 is built from 14 residues. Here the CDR3 reads CSVVGLAGVEEQYF. CDR3 bases: TGCAGCGTTGTGGGACTAGCGGGAGTAGAAGAGCAGTACTTC.

This clone was seen ten or more times. The sample holds other DNA sequences that translate to the same CDR3. The chain has TRBV7-6 and TRBJ2-7; D is possibly TRBD2 (5 bases). Germline V gives CDR1 SGHVS, CDR2 FNYEAQ. The V end lost 5 bases, the J end lost 3 bases, and 11 bases lay between the germline ends. This CDR3 region has 13 residues. Here the CDR3 reads CASSAGPNYEQYF. Here the CDR3 DNA reads TGTGCCAGCAGCGCGGGCCCTAACTACGAGCAGTACTTC. The full variable domain, its missing parts supplied by reference TRBV7-6 and TRBJ2-7, is GAGVSQSPRYKVTKRGQDVALRCDPISGHVSLYWYRQALGQGPEFLTYFNYEAQQDKSGLPNDRFSAERPEGSISTLTIQRTEQRDSAMYRCASSAGPNYEQYFGPGTRLTVT.

V gene TRBV5-1 combines with J gene TRBJ2-2; tentatively, D is TRBD1 (6 bases). This CDR3 contains 15 residues. Germline loops: CDR1 SGHRS, CDR2 YFSETQ. V lost 5 bases and J 6 bases, leaving 17 bases between the germline ends. In DNA, the CDR3 is TGCGCCAGCAGTCGCGGACAGCCCGGGGCCGGGGAGCTGTTTTTT. It is translated as CASSRGQPGAGELFF.

The genes are TRBV7-9 and TRBJ2-1; the D gene is possibly TRBD2 (6 bases). With 3 bases removed from V and 8 bases from J, the gap between germline ends came to 14 bases. This CDR3 is built from 14 residues. The germline V gene encodes CDR1 SEHNR and CDR2 FQNEAQ (reference sequence). In DNA, the CDR3 is TGTGCCAGCAGCTTCCTGACTAGTTGGCATGAGCAGTTCTTC. As protein: CASSFLTSWHEQFF.

The rearrangement links TRBV24-1 to TRBJ2-3, with D possibly being TRBD1 (6 bases). There are 17 residues in the CDR3. CDR1 is KGHDR and CDR2 is SFDVKD in the germline V gene. The V end was cut by 3 bases, the J end by 0 bases, with 15 bases between. CDR3 nucleotides: TGTGCCACCAGTGATGTGGGGGACATCCTGAGCACAGATACGCAGTATTTT. Its translation: CATSDVGDILSTDTQYF.

J is TRBJ2-2 and V is TRBV28; tentatively, D is TRBD1 (5 bases). Germline CDR1 reads MDHEN; CDR2 reads SYDVKM. The CDR3 has 15 amino acids. V lost 5 bases to trimming and J lost 1 base, with 11 bases between them. The CDR3 bases are TGTGCCAGCAGTCCCTCCCAGGGGAACACCGGGGAGCTGTTTTTT. Protein: CASSPSQGNTGELFF.

The V call is TRBV2, the J call TRBJ1-1; 8 bases are shared with TRBD1. Germline-derived CDR1 and CDR2 are SNHLY and FYNNEI. This CDR3 has 14 residues. The V gene end was trimmed by 6 bases and the J gene end by 4 bases; junction bases not matched to a gene: 7. Here the CDR3 reads CASSLTGTGTEAFF. The CDR3 bases are TGTGCCAGCAGCCTGACAGGGACAGGCACTGAAGCTTTCTTT.

V and J are TRBV2 and TRBJ1-2; 7 bases fit TRBD1. In germline, CDR1 is SNHLY, CDR2 FYNNEI. The CDR3 is 13 amino acids. Trimming removed 8 bases from V and 2 bases from J; junction bases left unmatched: 5. The CDR3 DNA reads as TGTGCCAGCGAGACAGGGCGAAACTATGGCTACACCTTC. Translation gives CASETGRNYGYTF. Full variable domain (rest looked up from reference TRBV2 and TRBJ1-2): EPEVTQTPSHQVTQMGQEVILRCVPISNHLYFYWYRQILGQKVEFLVSFYNNEISEKSEIFDDQFSVERPDGSNFTLKIRSTKLEDSAMYFCASETGRNYGYTFGSGTRLTVV.

The chain uses TRBV18 and TRBJ2-5; D is perhaps TRBD2 (6 bases). The V end lost 1 base, the J end lost 2 bases, and 14 bases lay between the germline ends. The CDR3 runs to 16 residues. The germline V gene encodes CDR1 KGHSH and CDR2 LQKENI. CDR3 sequence reads: CASSPLGTAQQETQYF. The CDR3 DNA follows: TGTGCCAGCTCACCACTCGGGACTGCCCAACAAGAGACCCAGTACTTC.

V gene TRBV5-5 combines with J gene TRBJ2-3; 14 nucleotides agree with TRBD2. V trimming: 0 bases; J trimming: 7 bases; junction bases outside the gene matches: 4. Per germline, CDR1 SGHKS and CDR2 YYEKEE (reference sequence). The CDR3 length is 16 residues. The DNA of the CDR3 is TGTGCCAGCAGCTTGGGAGGACTAGCGGGAGGTAATACGCAGTATTTT. This gives the protein CASSLGGLAGGNTQYF.

This rearrangement joins TRBV18 to TRBJ2-5, with D possibly matching TRBD1 (5 bases). V lost 2 bases, J lost 2 bases, and 9 bases lay in between. The germline gives CDR1 KGHSH, CDR2 LQKENI. This CDR3 has 14 amino acids. This CDR3 is CASSPGAIQETQYF. As DNA, the CDR3 is TGTGCCAGCTCACCAGGGGCGATACAAGAGACCCAGTACTTC.

The chain is built from TRBV25-1 and TRBJ2-7; 9 nucleotides align to TRBD2. Per germline, CDR1 MGHDK and CDR2 SYGVNS. Unmatched junction bases numbered 5, after V lost 3 bases and J lost 5 bases. There are 14 residues in the CDR3. This CDR3 reads CASSEYSGSNEQYF. The DNA of the CDR3 is TGTGCCAGCAGTGAGTATAGCGGGAGTAACGAGCAGTACTTC.

The rearrangement joins TRBV28 to TRBJ2-7; 7 nucleotides align to TRBD1. CDR1 is MDHEN and CDR2 is SYDVKM in the germline V gene. This CDR3 has 13 residues. Unmatched junction bases numbered 2, after V lost 3 bases and J lost 3 bases. CDR3 sequence reads: CASSFGDSYEQYF. As DNA, the CDR3 is TGTGCCAGCAGTTTCGGGGACAGCTACGAGCAGTACTTC.